These 26 T cell receptor beta chains originate from one sample sequenced in a study of blood T cell repertoires in COVID-19. Libraries were prepared by immunoSEQ multiplex PCR; TCRdb keeps only in-frame clonotypes and omits some of them. The table has fewer than 200,000 clones, over 75% seen once. Sequencing was carried out using peripheral blood. The receptors here all came from a man in his sixties or seventies with acute or convalescent COVID-19.

This chain uses TRBV7-2 with TRBJ1-6; the D gene is possibly TRBD1 (5 bases). The CDR3 loop spans 15 amino acids. From germline, CDR1 is SGHTA and CDR2 FQGNSA. V was trimmed by 7 bases and J by 10 bases, leaving 20 bases between them. For the CDR3, the DNA is TGTGCCAGCACCCCGGGGGACTCGGGAGTCTCACCCCTCCACTTT. This encodes CASTPGDSGVSPLHF. The entire variable domain, with the rest obtained from reference TRBV7-2 and TRBJ1-6, is as follows: GAGVSQSPSNKVTEKGKDVELRCDPISGHTALYWYRQSLGQGLEFLIYFQGNSAPDKSGLPSDRFSAERTGGSVSTLTIQRTQQEDSAVYLCASTPGDSGVSPLHFGNGTRLTVT.

The table lists this clone with many counts. V gene TRBV7-9 combines with J gene TRBJ1-1; 9 nucleotides agree with TRBD1. The trim removed 5 bases at V and 3 bases at J, leaving 7 bases unmatched. CDR1 is SEHNR and CDR2 is FQNEAQ in the germline V gene (reference sequence). The CDR3 contains 15 residues. The CDR3 here is CASSPYRGQYTEAFF. CDR3 DNA: TGTGCCAGCAGCCCCTACAGGGGGCAGTACACTGAAGCTTTCTTT. The variable domain in full, with the rest retrieved from reference TRBV7-9 and TRBJ1-1, is DTGVSQNPRHKITKRGQNVTFRCDPISEHNRLYWYRQTLGQGPEFLTYFQNEAQLEKSRLLSDRFSAERPKGSFSTLEIQRTEQGDSAMYLCASSPYRGQYTEAFFGQGTRLTVV.

CDR3 loop: CASSRTGNSNQPQHF. For the CDR3, the DNA is TGTGCCAGCAGCCGGACAGGGAATAGCAATCAGCCCCAGCATTTT. The rearrangement uses TRBV6-2 or TRBV6-3 and TRBJ1-5, with 8 positions matching TRBD1. The J segment lost 0 bases and the V segment lost 6 bases, leaving 4 bases of the junction unmatched. The CDR3 has 15 amino acids. In germline, CDR1 is MNHEY, CDR2 SVGEGT.

A few counts support this clone. The rearrangement joins TRBV5-4 to TRBJ1-1, with a tentative D call TRBD1 (6 bases). Per the germline V gene, CDR1 is SGHNT and CDR2 is YYREEE (reference sequence). Trimming shortened V by 6 bases and J by 1 base, and 13 bases separated the two germline ends. CDR3 length: 14 residues. The CDR3 DNA reads as TGTGCCAGCACAGTAGGCAGGGGGAACACTGAAGCTTTCTTT. It translates to CASTVGRGNTEAFF.

This clone is a singleton in its sample. The CDR3 spells CASSRLGQPWGTEAFF. The CDR3, as DNA: TGTGCCAGCAGTCGTTTGGGGCAACCCTGGGGAACTGAAGCTTTCTTT. The rearrangement joins TRBV6-2 or TRBV6-3 to TRBJ1-1, with D tentatively TRBD1 (5 bases). Trimming left V 5 bases short and J 5 bases short, with 21 bases between. Germline V CDR1 and CDR2: MNHEY, SVGEGT. The CDR3 runs to 16 residues.

The chain uses TRBV7-2 and TRBJ2-5; the D gene is possibly TRBD1 (5 bases). Trimming left V 1 base short and J 5 bases short, with 14 bases between. CDR1 and CDR2 (germline): SGHTA, FQGNSA. CDR3 length: 15 residues. DNA for the CDR3: TGTGCCAGCAGCTTAGGGGGCATCCCGTCGGAGACCCAGTACTTC. Amino acid sequence: CASSLGGIPSETQYF.

The chain combines TRBV7-9 with TRBJ1-2, with D unresolved. This CDR3 is built from 14 residues. The germline gives CDR1 SEHNR, CDR2 FQNEAQ (reference sequence). V lost 5 bases and J lost 6, with 16 bases in between. The chain's CDR3 is CASSHPTVIDGYTF. Here the CDR3 DNA reads TGTGCCAGCAGCCACCCAACAGTTATTGATGGCTACACCTTC.

The CDR3 DNA reads as TGTGCCAGCAGTTTCCGGACAGGGGGCAATGAGCAGTTCTTC. This encodes CASSFRTGGNEQFF. V is TRBV27 and J is TRBJ2-1; the match to TRBD1 covers 10 bases. The CDR3 has 14 amino acids. Germline-derived CDR1 and CDR2 are MNHEY and SMNVEV (reference sequence). V was pared by 3 bases and J by 6 bases, with 2 bases of the junction left unmatched.

The CDR3 protein is CASSSGQGGTEAFF. The CDR3 DNA reads as TGCGCCAGCAGCTCGGGACAGGGAGGCACTGAAGCTTTCTTT. The chain has TRBV5-1 and TRBJ1-1, with 9 bases that match TRBD1. Germline-derived CDR1 and CDR2 are SGHRS and YFSETQ. J was trimmed by 4 bases and V by 3 bases; bases with no gene match: 4. The CDR3 is 14 amino acids.

The sample holds a few counts of this clone. The V gene is TRBV2, the J gene TRBJ1-5; 11 bases align to TRBD1. The ends lost 6 bases at V and 5 bases at J; junction bases unmatched: 6. There are 15 residues in the CDR3. The germline gives CDR1 SNHLY, CDR2 FYNNEI. Here the CDR3 reads CASSYGQGAYQPQHF. The CDR3 DNA reads as TGTGCCAGCAGCTACGGACAGGGGGCGTATCAGCCCCAGCATTTT. Based on the CDR3 plus reference TRBV2 and TRBJ1-5, the full variable domain is EPEVTQTPSHQVTQMGQEVILRCVPISNHLYFYWYRQILGQKVEFLVSFYNNEISEKSEIFDDQFSVERPDGSNFTLKIRSTKLEDSAMYFCASSYGQGAYQPQHFGDGTRLSIL.

This clone was recorded once. The V gene is TRBV27, the J gene TRBJ1-1; D unclear. CDR3 size: 14 residues. The V gene's germline CDR1 is MNHEY and CDR2 SMNVEV (reference sequence). Trimming took 6 bases from V and 4 from J, leaving 15 bases between them. The DNA for the CDR3 is TGTGCCAGCAGCAAATGGATTGGGAGCACTGAAGCTTTCTTT. Translating gives CASSKWIGSTEAFF.

Points on this clone: At the DNA level, this CDR3 is encoded by other sequences in the same sample as well. The V call is TRBV5-1, the J call TRBJ1-1; 9 nucleotides line up with TRBD1. Germline values: CDR1 SGHRS, CDR2 YFSETQ. Trimming at V came to 0 bases and at J to 5 bases, leaving 5 bases not matched to a gene. The CDR3 is 15 amino acids. CDR3 loop: CASSLAGQGWTEAFF. The DNA of the CDR3 is TGCGCCAGCAGCTTGGCTGGACAGGGGTGGACTGAAGCTTTCTTT. Based on the CDR3 plus reference TRBV5-1 and TRBJ1-1, the full variable domain is KAGVTQTPRYLIKTRGQQVTLSCSPISGHRSVSWYQQTPGQGLQFLFEYFSETQRNKGNFPGRFSGRQFSNSRSEMNVSTLELGDSALYLCASSLAGQGWTEAFFGQGTRLTVV.

The chain recombines TRBV5-4 with TRBJ1-4, with a possible D match to TRBD1 (6 bases). The germline V gene has CDR1 SGHNT and CDR2 YYREEE (reference sequence). With 0 bases removed from V and 8 bases from J, the gap between germline ends came to 17 bases. The CDR3 extends over 16 amino acids. The CDR3 region has the DNA TGTGCCAGCAGCTTGGGGGGTCAGGGGCGCAACGAAAAACTGTTTTTT. As protein: CASSLGGQGRNEKLFF.

This sequence joins TRBV12-1 and TRBJ2-3; the table's D gene call, TRBD2, was not cross checked with the DNA. TRBV12-1 is deemed a pseudogene. This CDR3 is built from 19 residues. As DNA, the CDR3 is TGTGCCAGCAGCTGGGTGCGTCTTGGACTAGTTCTGGCCACAGATACGCAGTATTTT. This gives the protein CASSWVRLGLVLATDTQYF.

The chain has TRBV20-1 and TRBJ1-2; D is possibly TRBD1 (6 bases). Germline V CDR1 and CDR2: DFQATT, SNEGSKA (reference sequence). The V end lost 4 bases, the J end lost 8 bases, and 11 bases lay between the germline ends. The CDR3 is made up of 11 amino acids. CDR3 region: CSAMGGHGYTF. The CDR3 DNA is TGCAGTGCTATGGGGGGGCACGGCTACACCTTC.

CDR3 DNA: TGTGCCAGTAGTATCCAGGAGGCTCAGCCCCAGCATTTT. The encoded protein is CASSIQEAQPQHF. This chain connects TRBV19 to TRBJ1-5; no clear D. The CDR3 has 13 amino acids. CDR1 LNHDA and CDR2 SQIVND come from the germline V gene (reference sequence). V was cut by 3 bases and J by 6 bases, with 9 bases left in between.

This clone was found a few times. V and J are TRBV12-3 or TRBV12-4 and TRBJ1-2, with 7 nucleotides matching TRBD1. This CDR3 spans 13 amino acids. The V segment lost 8 bases and the J segment 5 bases; nucleotides outside the gene matches: 8. Here the CDR3 reads CASGTGARYGYTF. The CDR3 DNA is TGTGCCAGCGGCACAGGGGCACGTTATGGCTACACCTTC.

This clone showed up just a few times. This sequence joins TRBV7-9 and TRBJ2-2; TRBD2 might be the D (6 bases). The germline V gene has CDR1 SEHNR and CDR2 FQNEAQ (reference sequence). CDR3 size: 16 residues. With 2 bases removed from V and 1 base from J, the gap between germline ends came to 11 bases. The DNA of the CDR3 is TGTGCCAGCAGCTTATTCGTGGGAGGGAACACCGGGGAGCTGTTTTTT. Residues: CASSLFVGGNTGELFF.

V is TRBV10-3 and J is TRBJ2-1; TRBD1 might be the D (5 bases). Trimming left V 0 bases short and J 4 bases short, with 13 bases between. The germline gives CDR1 ENHRY, CDR2 SYGVKD. There are 16 residues in the CDR3. The chain's CDR3 is CAISESGAPRYNEQFF. The CDR3 DNA follows: TGTGCCATCAGTGAGTCAGGGGCCCCAAGGTACAATGAGCAGTTCTTC.

The genes are TRBV2 and TRBJ1-2, with D possibly matching TRBD1 (6 bases). CDR3 length: 13 amino acids. Germline CDR1 and CDR2: SNHLY and FYNNEI. V was cut by 8 bases and J by 4 bases, with 14 bases left in between. The CDR3: CASLGQPGYGYTF. CDR3 coding DNA: TGTGCCAGCCTCGGACAGCCGGGCTATGGCTACACCTTC.

J is TRBJ1-2 and V is TRBV2, with 11 nucleotides matching TRBD1. The J segment lost 4 bases and the V segment lost 8 bases, leaving 3 bases of the junction unmatched. Germline CDR1 and CDR2: SNHLY and FYNNEI. CDR3 length: 13 residues. The CDR3 is CASRGQGGYGYTF. As DNA, the CDR3 is TGTGCCAGCCGGGGACAGGGGGGCTATGGCTACACCTTC. Filled out from reference TRBV2 and TRBJ1-2, the complete variable domain reads EPEVTQTPSHQVTQMGQEVILRCVPISNHLYFYWYRQILGQKVEFLVSFYNNEISEKSEIFDDQFSVERPDGSNFTLKIRSTKLEDSAMYFCASRGQGGYGYTFGSGTRLTVV.

The rearrangement joins TRBV5-1 to TRBJ2-1, with 9 bases matching TRBD1. Germline CDR1 reads SGHRS; CDR2 reads YFSETQ. The trim removed 2 bases at V and 4 bases at J, leaving 4 bases unmatched. The CDR3 runs 15 residues. The CDR3 protein is CASSLQGAPYNEQFF. The DNA for the CDR3 is TGCGCCAGCAGCTTACAGGGGGCCCCATACAATGAGCAGTTCTTC. The full variable domain, completed using reference TRBV5-1 and TRBJ2-1, is KAGVTQTPRYLIKTRGQQVTLSCSPISGHRSVSWYQQTPGQGLQFLFEYFSETQRNKGNFPGRFSGRQFSNSRSEMNVSTLELGDSALYLCASSLQGAPYNEQFFGPGTRLTVL.

This chain links TRBV19 with TRBJ2-5, with D possibly being TRBD1 (5 bases). Trimming took 3 bases from V and 5 from J, leaving 13 bases between them. The CDR3 extends over 14 amino acids. CDR1 and CDR2 from the germline V gene are LNHDA and SQIVND (reference sequence). CDR3 DNA sequence: TGTGCCAGTAGTATGGGCAGGGCATGGGAGACCCAGTACTTC. Its translation is CASSMGRAWETQYF.

This clone was seen more than once but under ten times. V is TRBV5-1 and J is TRBJ1-1; 10 bases align to TRBD1. Trimming took 7 bases from V and 5 from J; bases not matched to a gene: 17. The CDR3 is made up of 17 amino acids. CDR1 is SGHRS and CDR2 is YFSETQ in the germline V gene. In DNA form, the CDR3 reads TGCGCCAGCGGCCTCGAAGGGGGACAGGGGTTTGGGACTGAAGCTTTCTTT. It encodes CASGLEGGQGFGTEAFF.

The chain couples TRBV19 to TRBJ2-5; TRBD2 agrees at 10 bases. CDR3 length: 15 residues. Germline CDR1 and CDR2: LNHDA and SQIVND (reference sequence). Trimming took 6 bases from V and 0 from J; bases not matched to a gene: 4. The CDR3 loop is CASSTLAGNQETQYF. The CDR3 DNA reads TGTGCCAGTAGCACACTAGCGGGGAACCAAGAGACCCAGTACTTC.

This chain joins TRBV2 and TRBJ1-1, with a possible D match to TRBD1 (6 bases). Looked up from germline, CDR1 is SNHLY and CDR2 is FYNNEI. The length of the CDR3 is 14 residues. V lost 8 bases and J 1 base, leaving 14 bases between the germline ends. The CDR3 here is CASVQGYGNTEAFF. DNA for the CDR3: TGTGCCAGCGTACAGGGATACGGGAACACTGAAGCTTTCTTT.